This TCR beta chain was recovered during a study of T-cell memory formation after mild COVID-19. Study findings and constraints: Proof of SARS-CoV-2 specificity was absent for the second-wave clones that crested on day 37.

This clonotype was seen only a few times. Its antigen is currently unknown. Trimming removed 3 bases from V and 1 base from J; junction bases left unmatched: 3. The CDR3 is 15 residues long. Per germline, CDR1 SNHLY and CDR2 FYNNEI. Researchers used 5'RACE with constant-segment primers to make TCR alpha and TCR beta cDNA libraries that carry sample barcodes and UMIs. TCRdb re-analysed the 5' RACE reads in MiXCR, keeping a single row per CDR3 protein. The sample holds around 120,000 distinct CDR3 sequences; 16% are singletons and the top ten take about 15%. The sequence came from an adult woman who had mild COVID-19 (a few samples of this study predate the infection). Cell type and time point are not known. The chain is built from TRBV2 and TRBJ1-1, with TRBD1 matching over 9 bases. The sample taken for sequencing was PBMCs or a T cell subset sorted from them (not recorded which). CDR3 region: CASSDRGQGNTEAFF. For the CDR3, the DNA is TGTGCCAGCAGTGATAGGGGACAGGGGAACACTGAAGCTTTCTTT. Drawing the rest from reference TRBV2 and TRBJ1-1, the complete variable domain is EPEVTQTPSHQVTQMGQEVILRCVPISNHLYFYWYRQILGQKVEFLVSFYNNEISEKSEIFDDQFSVERPDGSNFTLKIRSTKLEDSAMYFCASSDRGQGNTEAFFGQGTRLTVV.